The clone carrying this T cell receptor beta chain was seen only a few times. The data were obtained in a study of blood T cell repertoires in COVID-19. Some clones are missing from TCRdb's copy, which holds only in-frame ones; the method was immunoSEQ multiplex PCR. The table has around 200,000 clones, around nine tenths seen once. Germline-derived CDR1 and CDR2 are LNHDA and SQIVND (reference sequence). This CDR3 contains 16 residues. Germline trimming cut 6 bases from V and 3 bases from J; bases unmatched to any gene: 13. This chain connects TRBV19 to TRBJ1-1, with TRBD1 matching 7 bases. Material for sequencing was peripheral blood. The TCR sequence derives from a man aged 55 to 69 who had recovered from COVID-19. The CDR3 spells CASSPRGRDSDTEAFF. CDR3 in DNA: TGTGCCAGTAGCCCTAGGGGCCGGGACAGTGACACTGAAGCTTTCTTT.